This T cell receptor (beta chain) was profiled in a study of CXCR3-negative and CXCR3-positive naive CD8 T cells. As for the study in general: A total of about 130 million TRB reads was generated, with about 1.5 +/- 0.3 million per library. The study's findings and limits: TRB CDR3 hydrophobicity was greater in CXCR3-positive naive cells than in CXCR3-negative naive cells. Naive subsets showed comparable surface CD5, and TCR interaction strength was also inferred from TRB CDR3 physicochemistry.

Comments on this clonotype: Its antigen is still unknown.

With UMI labels, 5' RACE was used to prepare the TRB cDNA libraries. TCRdb re-called the 5' RACE reads; every CDR3 protein appears as one record, without DNA. Its listing shows about 62,000 distinct CDR3 sequences. Germline V gene lookup returns CDR1 MNHNS and CDR2 SASEGT. CDR3 length: 18 amino acids. V and J are TRBV6-1 and TRBJ2-5. Input material: naive CXCR3- CD8+ T cells from blood. The subset here: CD45RO-CCR7+CD27+CD95- naive CD8+ T cells lacking CXCR3 (TNR3-). The TCR originated in a human donor in good health. Some clones in this sample may be carry-over from other donors' samples. The CDR3 loop is CASSEDYGDTYFQETQYF.